This paragraph reports one T cell receptor (beta chain). What it binds is not known. Clones were read by immunoSEQ multiplex PCR, and TCRdb kept only the in-frame ones, dropping some. Of about 41,000 clones in the sample, over 70% were seen once. Each patient experienced a relapse that followed autologous stem cell transplantation, and brentuximab vedotin exposure varied. This sample stems from a study of PD-1 blockade in classical Hodgkin lymphoma. CDR3 size: 15 residues. Germline V gene lookup returns CDR1 SGDLS and CDR2 YYNGEE. Trimming removed 1 base from V and 6 bases from J; junction bases left unmatched: 4. Study results and limitations: Repertoire difference causes, possibly disease activity or prior therapy, remain undefined. Prior to therapy, complete responders displayed diversity much like that of newly diagnosed patients. Reports indicated that newly diagnosed patients had lower baseline TCR diversity than healthy donors did. Exclusion covered patients beginning nivolumab under 1 year post-ASCT.

Material: peripheral blood mononuclear cells (PBMCs), obtained at baseline. The receptor's source is a human donor with classical Hodgkin lymphoma. The rearrangement uses TRBV9 and TRBJ2-3; 11 bases agree with TRBD1. The CDR3 region has the DNA TGTGCCAGCAGCGTATGGACAGGGGGCTTGGATACGCAGTATTTT. Its translation: CASSVWTGGLDTQYF. Together with reference TRBV9 and TRBJ2-3, the CDR3 gives the full variable domain: DSGVTQTPKHLITATGQRVTLRCSPRSGDLSVYWYQQSLDQGLQFLIQYYNGEERAKGNILERFSAQQFPDLHSELNLSSLELGDSALYFCASSVWTGGLDTQYFGPGTRLTVL.